This is a list of T cell receptor beta chains from one sample in a study of T cells in localized non-small cell lung cancer. The data were produced by immunoSEQ multiplex PCR, yet TCRdb's version contains in-frame clones alone and is incomplete. The sample contains more than 2,000 clones, less than 40% of which appear only once. This sample comprised normal lung tissue next to the tumor, obtained before any cancer treatment. These receptors all stem from a female donor at least 60 years old with stage I squamous cell lung carcinoma. Both conserved end residues are trimmed from each CDR3. A D gene is named only where the DNA matches it firmly.

v_gene: TRBV11-3
d_gene: TRBD1
CDR3aa: ASSKGQGPQETQY

v_gene: TRBV23-1
d_gene: NA
CDR3aa: ASSFGLNTEAF

v_gene: TRBV28
d_gene: NA
CDR3aa: ASSLEDYGYT

v_gene: TRBV11-3
d_gene: NA
CDR3aa: ASSPLLTGYNEQF

v_gene: TRBV23-1
d_gene: NA
CDR3aa: ASSQKKLRNTEAF

v_gene: TRBV11-3
d_gene: TRBD1
CDR3aa: ASSPRTGLGEQY

v_gene: TRBV28
d_gene: NA
CDR3aa: ASNKGSSYNSPLH

v_gene: TRBV6-8
d_gene: TRBD1
CDR3aa: ASRTDRGNGELF

v_gene: TRBV19
d_gene: NA
CDR3aa: ASSIGTGDYYTEAF

v_gene: TRBV19
d_gene: NA
CDR3aa: ASSTTLNYGYT

v_gene: TRBV4-1
d_gene: TRBD1
CDR3aa: ASSQGGQGLFYGYT

v_gene: TRBV9
d_gene: NA
CDR3aa: ASSVSPARVGETQY

v_gene: TRBV6-8
d_gene: TRBD2
CDR3aa: ASSYRMVAGSQEY

v_gene: TRBV28
d_gene: TRBD1
CDR3aa: ASSIRTGSSGYT